This T cell receptor (beta chain) was obtained from a study of long-term antiretroviral therapy in people with HIV. CDR1 is MGHDK and CDR2 is SYGVNS in the germline V gene. V was clipped by 4 bases and J by 8 bases, with 11 bases between them. The CDR3 contains 13 residues. Assay version v3.0 of immunoSEQ was used, and it was run at survey level. Measured with immunoSEQ multiplex PCR; TCRdb has only the in-frame clones, and not every one. The top ten clones hold almost 9.5% of a sample with about 21,000 clones, 70% to 85% of them seen once. Sequencing used unsorted PBMCs, obtained 4.1 years after starting antiretroviral therapy. This chain joins TRBV25-1 and TRBJ1-4, with a tentative D call TRBD1 (5 bases). This receptor was obtained from a middle-aged woman with HIV. The CDR3 sequence: CASSAGLGEKLFF. As DNA, the CDR3 is TGTGCCAGCAGTGCGGGACTTGGAGAAAAACTGTTTTTT.